Listed below are T cell receptor beta chains from one sample, sequenced in a study of beta chain features in type 1 diabetes. Profiled with immunoSEQ multiplex PCR; TCRdb holds only in-frame clones, not every one. The sample includes approximately 600,000 clones, 9.5% to 15% seen only once; the top ten take more than 0.09%. The sequenced sample was naive CD4+ T cells from blood. All receptors come from a man aged 25 to 40 with type 1 diabetes. Each CDR3 is given with its conserved first and last residue. The order of the fields is J gene, D gene, clone size, V gene, CDR3 protein, CDR3 DNA. The D gene is left open where the match is weak. Only part of the rows carry a size: once, few, many, or a class if the clone is expanded.

TRBJ2-2,TRBD1,few,TRBV10-3,CAISPGTGDTGELFF,TGTGCCATCAGCCCCGGGACAGGGGACACCGGGGAGCTGTTTTTT
TRBJ2-3,TRBD2,NA,TRBV7-2,CASSLTSGGDTDTQYF,TGTGCCAGCAGCTTAACTAGCGGGGGGGACACAGATACGCAGTATTTT
TRBJ2-1,NA,few,TRBV11-3,CASSLGAGLYNEQFF,TGTGCCAGCAGCTTGGGGGCGGGGCTGTACAATGAGCAGTTCTTC
TRBJ2-1,NA,few,TRBV2,CASSVRVSSYNEQFF,TGTGCCAGCAGTGTTCGGGTGAGCTCCTACAATGAGCAGTTCTTC
TRBJ2-1,NA,NA,TRBV7-7,CASSLARGGEQFF,TGTGCCAGCAGCTTAGCGCGAGGGGGTGAGCAGTTCTTC
TRBJ1-5,NA,NA,TRBV25-1,CASSPTEYSNQPQHF,TGTGCCAGCAGTCCGACGGAATATAGCAATCAGCCCCAGCATTTT
TRBJ1-2,TRBD1,few,TRBV10-3,CASSPTGDGYTF,TGTGCCTCTTCCCCCACAGGGGATGGCTACACCTTC
TRBJ2-1,NA,NA,TRBV6-5,CASSYGWDAGNEQFF,TGTGCCAGCAGTTACGGGTGGGACGCGGGCAATGAGCAGTTCTTC
TRBJ2-3,TRBD2,few,TRBV10-3,CAIRTSGGELYTDTQYF,TGTGCCATCAGGACTAGCGGGGGGGAACTATACACAGATACGCAGTATTTT
TRBJ1-2,NA,once,TRBV2,CASSAFPEVVSGYTF,TGTGCCAGCAGCGCCTTCCCAGAGGTGGTCTCTGGCTACACCTTC
TRBJ2-5,NA,NA,TRBV11-2,CASSLVQGSGRTQYF,TGTGCCAGCAGCTTAGTTCAGGGTTCGGGAAGGACCCAGTACTTC
TRBJ1-2,NA,NA,TRBV4-1,CASSQGPRGDYGYTF,TGCGCCAGCAGCCAAGGTCCGCGAGGGGACTATGGCTACACCTTC
TRBJ2-7,TRBD1,few,TRBV5-8,CASSTGQGIYEQYF,TGTGCCAGCAGCACGGGACAGGGTATCTACGAGCAGTACTTC
TRBJ2-5,TRBD2,few,TRBV19,CASSIAASGGETQYF,TGTGCCAGTAGTATAGCGGCTAGCGGGGGAGAGACCCAGTACTTC
TRBJ1-2,NA,NA,TRBV10-3,CAIRASDGTPNYGYTF,TGTGCCATCAGGGCTTCGGACGGCACGCCTAACTATGGCTACACCTTC
TRBJ2-3,TRBD2,NA,TRBV30,CAWSMSGGTDTQYF,TGTGCCTGGAGTATGAGCGGGGGCACAGATACGCAGTATTTT
TRBJ2-7,TRBD1,NA,TRBV7-9,CASSSTGGNEQYF,TGTGCCAGCAGCTCGACAGGGGGCAACGAGCAGTACTTC
TRBJ2-3,NA,once,TRBV29-1,CSVGVGVRDTQYF,TGCAGCGTTGGGGTAGGGGTTCGGGATACGCAGTATTTT
TRBJ2-1,TRBD2,few,TRBV30,CAWSPAAGTKPFF,TGTGCCTGGAGTCCTGCCGCCGGGACTAAGCCCTTCTTC
TRBJ2-3,NA,few,TRBV9,CASSVAPGATDTQYF,TGTGCCAGCAGCGTAGCTCCGGGGGCGACAGATACGCAGTATTTT
TRBJ2-3,NA,few,TRBV18,CASSPPATDTQYF,TGTGCCAGCTCACCACCTGCGACAGATACGCAGTATTTT
TRBJ1-6,NA,few,TRBV25-1,CASSTFKSPLHF,TGTGCCAGCAGTACCTTTAAGTCACCCCTCCACTTT
TRBJ2-1,NA,NA,TRBV7-8,CASSFPAGDEQFF,TGTGCCAGCAGCTTTCCAGCGGGCGATGAGCAGTTCTTC
TRBJ2-3,TRBD1,NA,TRBV11-3,CASSHSGTGDPSTDTQYF,TGTGCCAGCAGCCACTCCGGGACAGGGGATCCTAGCACAGATACGCAGTATTTT
TRBJ1-2,NA,few,TRBV9,CASSPREVPNYGYTF,TGTGCCAGCAGCCCACGGGAGGTTCCTAACTATGGCTACACCTTC
TRBJ2-1,NA,NA,TRBV5-6,CASSYSRVPSLNEQFF,TGTGCCAGCAGCTATAGCAGGGTACCCTCCCTGAATGAGCAGTTCTTC
TRBJ2-3,TRBD2,few,TRBV20-1,CSAPSGGTQYF,TGCAGTGCTCCTAGCGGGGGTACGCAGTATTTT
TRBJ2-3,NA,few,TRBV14,CASSQQASSLDTQYF,TGTGCCAGCAGCCAACAGGCAAGCTCGTTAGATACGCAGTATTTT
TRBJ2-7,NA,few,TRBV6-5,CASSATGDGVYEQYF,TGTGCCAGCAGTGCTACCGGGGACGGCGTCTACGAGCAGTACTTC
TRBJ1-1,TRBD1,few,TRBV15,CATSAADRGSLNTEAFF,TGTGCCACCAGCGCCGCGGACAGGGGGTCGTTGAACACTGAAGCTTTCTTT
TRBJ2-5,TRBD1,NA,TRBV19,CASSIGGQGGGETQYF,TGTGCCAGTAGTATTGGGGGACAGGGAGGTGGCGAGACCCAGTACTTC
TRBJ2-7,TRBD2,few,TRBV7-2,CASSLLAGGHEQYF,TGTGCCAGCAGCTTACTAGCGGGGGGACACGAGCAGTACTTC
TRBJ2-2,NA,few,TRBV30,CAWSRLGLNTGELFF,TGTGCCTGGAGCCGACTAGGGTTAAACACCGGGGAGCTGTTTTTT
TRBJ2-7,NA,few,TRBV6-5,CASSSFNEQYF,TGTGCCAGCAGTTCGTTCAACGAGCAGTACTTC
TRBJ2-7,TRBD1,few,TRBV25-1,CASSESRGLYEQYF,TGTGCCAGCAGTGAAAGCAGGGGGCTGTACGAGCAGTACTTC
TRBJ1-6,NA,few,TRBV11-3,CASSLEELRSPLHF,TGTGCCAGCAGCTTAGAAGAACTCCGGTCACCCCTCCACTTT
TRBJ2-7,NA,few,TRBV4-3,CASSQDRPRQYF,TGCGCCAGCAGCCAAGATCGACCAAGGCAGTACTTC
TRBJ2-1,NA,NA,TRBV11-3,CASSLMNEQFF,TGTGCCAGCAGCTTGATGAATGAGCAGTTCTTC
TRBJ2-5,NA,NA,TRBV7-6,CASSLGGPSETQYF,TGTGCCAGCAGCTTAGGGGGGCCTTCCGAGACCCAGTACTTC
TRBJ1-4,TRBD1,NA,TRBV27,CASSPLTGVGEKLFF,TGTGCCAGCAGTCCCCTGACAGGGGTCGGCGAAAAACTGTTTTTT
TRBJ1-6,TRBD1,NA,TRBV5-4,CASSPSRDSSSYNSPLHF,TGTGCCAGCAGCCCCTCACGGGACAGCAGCTCCTATAATTCACCCCTCCACTTT
TRBJ1-2,NA,few,TRBV5-4,CASSPATENYGYTF,TGTGCCAGCAGCCCTGCGACCGAAAACTATGGCTACACCTTC
TRBJ2-5,NA,NA,TRBV30,CAWDVRGGVETQYF,TGTGCCTGGGACGTCAGGGGTGGGGTGGAGACCCAGTACTTC
TRBJ1-1,NA,NA,TRBV5-1,CASSLALRGLTEAFF,TGCGCCAGCAGCTTGGCCCTCCGGGGCTTAACTGAAGCTTTCTTT
TRBJ2-2,NA,NA,TRBV7-2,CASSLGVLAGELFF,TGTGCCAGCAGCTTAGGGGTTCTGGCCGGGGAGCTGTTTTTT
TRBJ2-7,NA,NA,TRBV2,CASTRETSYEQYF,TGTGCCAGCACCAGGGAGACTTCCTACGAGCAGTACTTC
TRBJ1-2,NA,NA,TRBV29-1,CSAGSNYGYTF,TGCAGCGCTGGATCGAACTATGGCTACACCTTC
TRBJ2-5,NA,few,TRBV6-5,CASSYSGTLRDETQYF,TGTGCCAGCAGTTATTCCGGGACTCTGCGGGATGAGACCCAGTACTTC
TRBJ2-3,NA,few,TRBV27,CASSFSDTQYF,TGTGCCAGCAGTTTTTCAGATACGCAGTATTTT
TRBJ2-7,NA,NA,TRBV19,CASSIGKGREQYF,TGTGCCAGTAGTATAGGAAAGGGAAGGGAGCAGTACTTC
TRBJ2-4,NA,NA,TRBV7-2,CASSLAGENIQYF,TGTGCCAGCAGCTTAGCAGGGGAAAACATTCAGTACTTC
TRBJ2-1,NA,NA,TRBV28,CASRFWVEMPGNEQFF,TGTGCCAGCAGGTTTTGGGTGGAAATGCCGGGGAATGAGCAGTTCTTC
TRBJ1-6,TRBD1,few,TRBV6-1,CASSDFGQGDNSPLHF,TGTGCCAGCAGTGACTTCGGACAGGGAGATAATTCACCCCTCCACTTT
TRBJ1-2,TRBD1,few,TRBV10-3,CAISESTGIYGYTF,TGTGCCATCAGTGAGTCGACAGGGATCTATGGCTACACCTTC